This T cell receptor beta chain was profiled in a study of cytomegalovirus exposure and HLA in healthy donors. The study, taken as a whole, reports: Within the data, a cluster of highly shared sequence variants was likely a sequencing artifact. For TCR beta chains, V- and J-gene trimming was later linked to a missense DCLRE1C variant.

Unmatched junction bases numbered 2, after V lost 4 bases and J lost 4 bases. CDR1 is LNHDA, CDR2 SQIVND, per germline (reference sequence). The CDR3 has 15 residues. A remark on this clone: The antigen is unknown.

The PCR had 60 Vbeta and 13 Jbeta primers. Clones were sequenced by immunoSEQ multiplex PCR, and TCRdb holds only the in-frame ones, with some missing. The sample shows 65,000 to 90,000 clones, and roughly 3.8% sits with its ten largest clones. The V call is TRBV19, the J call TRBJ2-1, with 12 bases identical to TRBD2. Sequencing was done on a sample of PBMCs. This receptor was obtained from a female donor in good health and CMV-seropositive. The CDR3 here is CASSRGTSGYNEQFF. CDR3 sequence (DNA): TGTGCCAGTAGTAGGGGGACTAGCGGGTACAATGAGCAGTTCTTC.